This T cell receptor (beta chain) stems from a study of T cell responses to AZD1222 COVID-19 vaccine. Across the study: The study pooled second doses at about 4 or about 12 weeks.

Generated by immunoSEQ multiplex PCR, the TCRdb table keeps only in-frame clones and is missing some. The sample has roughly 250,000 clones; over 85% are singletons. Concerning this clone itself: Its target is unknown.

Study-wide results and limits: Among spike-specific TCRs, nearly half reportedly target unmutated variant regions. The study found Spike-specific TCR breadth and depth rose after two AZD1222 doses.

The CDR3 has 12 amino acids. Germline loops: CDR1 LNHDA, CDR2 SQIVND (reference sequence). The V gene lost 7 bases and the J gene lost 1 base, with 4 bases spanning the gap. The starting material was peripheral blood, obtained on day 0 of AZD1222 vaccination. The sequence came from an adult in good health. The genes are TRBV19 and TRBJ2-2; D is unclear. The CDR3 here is CASNMNTGELFF. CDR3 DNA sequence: TGTGCCAGTAATATGAACACCGGGGAGCTGTTTTTT.